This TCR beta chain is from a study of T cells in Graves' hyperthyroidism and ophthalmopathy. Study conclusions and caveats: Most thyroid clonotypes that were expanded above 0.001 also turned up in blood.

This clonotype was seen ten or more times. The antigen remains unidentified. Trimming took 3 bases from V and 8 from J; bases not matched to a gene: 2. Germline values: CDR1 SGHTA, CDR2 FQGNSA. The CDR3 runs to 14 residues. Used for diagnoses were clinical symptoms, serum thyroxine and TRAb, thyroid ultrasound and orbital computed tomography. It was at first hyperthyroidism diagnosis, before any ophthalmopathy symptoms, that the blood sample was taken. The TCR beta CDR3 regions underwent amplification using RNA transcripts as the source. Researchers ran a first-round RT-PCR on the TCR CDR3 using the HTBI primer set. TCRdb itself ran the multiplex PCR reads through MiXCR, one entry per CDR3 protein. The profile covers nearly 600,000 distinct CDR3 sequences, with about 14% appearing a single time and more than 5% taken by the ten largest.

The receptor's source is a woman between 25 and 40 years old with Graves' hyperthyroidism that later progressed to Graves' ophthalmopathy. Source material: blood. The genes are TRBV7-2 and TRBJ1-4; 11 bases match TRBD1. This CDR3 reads CASSLGQGGEKLFF. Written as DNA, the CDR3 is TGTGCCAGCAGCTTGGGACAGGGGGGCGAAAAACTGTTTTTT.